The 14 T cell receptor beta chains below all came from one sample that was sequenced in a study of early T cells in non-severe SARS-CoV-2 infection. TCRdb re-derived calls from the 5' RACE reads in MiXCR, one entry per CDR3 protein. There are 100,000 to 150,000 distinct CDR3 sequences in the sample; about 16% occur only once, and less than 25% lies in the top ten. Material for sequencing was whole blood. Receptors originate from an adult who was a healthcare worker with PCR-confirmed SARS-CoV-2 infection or an uninfected control (not recorded which).

The V and J genes are TRBV3-1 and TRBJ1-4; 7 nucleotides line up with TRBD1. Germline CDR1 LGHDT, CDR2 YNNKEL (reference sequence). The CDR3 spans 17 residues. V gave up 0 bases and J gave up 5 bases; unmatched junction bases: 9. In DNA form, the CDR3 reads TGTGCCAGCAGCCAAGAGGGTGTAGGACAGGTGAATGAAAAACTGTTTTTT. This codes for CASSQEGVGQVNEKLFF.

This clonotype occurred a few times. The gene calls are TRBV25-1 and TRBJ2-2, with D perhaps TRBD1 (6 bases). The CDR3 has 15 amino acids. CDR1 is MGHDK, CDR2 SYGVNS, per germline. V lost 2 bases, J lost 4 bases, and 11 bases lay in between. CDR3 coding DNA: TGTGCCAGCAGTGAAGGGGGCCGCCCCACCGGGGAGCTGTTTTTT. Protein sequence: CASSEGGRPTGELFF.

At least ten counts were recorded for this clonotype. The chain recombines TRBV27 with TRBJ1-1; D is ambiguous. V gave up 0 bases and J gave up 4 bases, with 6 bases separating them. The CDR3 loop spans 13 amino acids. Germline CDR1 MNHEY, CDR2 SMNVEV (reference sequence). The DNA for the CDR3 is TGTGCCAGCAGTTTATCGGGGATCACTGAAGCTTTCTTT. It codes for CASSLSGITEAFF.

This clonotype has a handful of counts. This chain links TRBV29-1 with TRBJ2-5; the match to TRBD1 covers 7 bases. J was trimmed by 4 bases and V by 3 bases; bases with no gene match: 5. The CDR3 is 13 residues long. CDR1 is SQVTM and CDR2 is ANQGSEA in the germline V gene. The CDR3 reads CSVDQGVGETQYF. The CDR3, as DNA: TGCAGCGTTGATCAGGGGGTCGGAGAGACCCAGTACTTC.

This clonotype appeared a few times. J is TRBJ2-3 and V is TRBV29-1; 7 bases agree with TRBD2. J gave up 2 bases and V 6 bases, and 5 bases lay outside the gene matches. The V gene's germline CDR1 is SQVTM and CDR2 ANQGSEA. CDR3 size: 13 residues. For the CDR3, the DNA is TGCAGCGTAGCGGGACGGAACACAGATACGCAGTATTTT. This sequence encodes CSVAGRNTDTQYF.

The chain joins TRBV30 to TRBJ2-1, with D perhaps TRBD2 (5 bases). Trimming took off 1 base at V and 9 bases at J, with 7 bases between the two ends. CDR3 size: 11 residues. Germline assignment: CDR1 GTSNPN and CDR2 SVGIG (reference sequence). The CDR3 sequence: CAWSGTVEQFF. In nucleotides, the CDR3 is TGTGCCTGGAGTGGGACTGTTGAGCAGTTCTTC. Using reference TRBV30 and TRBJ2-1 for the parts outside the CDR3, the full variable domain is SQTIHQWPATLVQPVGSPLSLECTVEGTSNPNLYWYRQAAGRGLQLLFYSVGIGQISSEVPQNLSASRPQDRQFILSSKKLLLSDSGFYLCAWSGTVEQFFGPGTRLTVL.

The chain carries TRBV27 and TRBJ2-1; TRBD2 aligns across 11 bases. V trimming: 3 bases; J trimming: 7 bases; junction bases outside the gene matches: 5. Germline lookup yields CDR1 MNHEY and CDR2 SMNVEV (reference sequence). The CDR3 has 15 amino acids. The CDR3 DNA reads as TGTGCCAGCAGTTTTTTGGGACTAGCGGTGAATGAGCAGTTCTTC. Protein product: CASSFLGLAVNEQFF.

The sample holds a few counts of this clonotype. This chain uses TRBV5-1 with TRBJ2-7; 10 bases are shared with TRBD2. Trimming at V came to 4 bases and at J to 7 bases, leaving 14 bases not matched to a gene. This CDR3 region has 16 residues. CDR1 is SGHRS, CDR2 YFSETQ, per germline. The CDR3 spells CASSKDGIAGGYEQYF. The CDR3 DNA sequence: TGCGCCAGCAGCAAAGATGGTATAGCGGGGGGCTATGAGCAGTACTTC.

The chain carries TRBV21-1 and TRBJ2-4; the table's D call TRBD1 went unverified against the DNA. TRBV21-1 is described as a pseudogene. The CDR3 contains 10 residues. The CDR3 DNA is TGTGCCAGCCGGGGAGACAGGGGGTACTTC. Protein: CASRGDRGYF.

This clonotype was seen a few times. CDR3 protein: CASSRGQAAGNTIYF. CDR3 DNA: TGTGCCAGTAGCCGGGGACAGGCGGCTGGAAACACCATATATTTT. The rearrangement uses TRBV19 and TRBJ1-3; 8 nucleotides line up with TRBD1. J lost 2 bases, V lost 6 bases, and 6 bases had no gene match. CDR3 length: 15 amino acids. The germline V gene has CDR1 LNHDA and CDR2 SQIVND (reference sequence).

This clonotype was detected ten times or more. The rearrangement uses TRBV6-2 or TRBV6-3 and TRBJ1-2, with D perhaps TRBD1 (5 bases). CDR1 is MNHEY, CDR2 SVGEGT, per germline. The V end lost 5 bases, the J end lost 6 bases, and 19 bases lay between the germline ends. The CDR3 extends over 15 amino acids. As DNA, the CDR3 is TGTGCCAGCAGTCGAGCGGACATCCTAGGCCATGGCTACACCTTC. It yields the protein CASSRADILGHGYTF.

This clonotype has ten or more counts. This chain links TRBV29-1 with TRBJ2-5; no firm D call. Trimming took 6 bases from V and 5 from J, leaving 19 bases between them. From germline, CDR1 is SQVTM and CDR2 ANQGSEA. CDR3 length equals 14 residues. In DNA form, the CDR3 reads TGCAGCGTACTCCCTGGGAACACCCAGGAGACCCAGTACTTC. Translated: CSVLPGNTQETQYF.

The chain has TRBV5-5 and TRBJ2-1; 8 bases agree with TRBD2. There are 14 residues in the CDR3. CDR1 and CDR2 from the germline V gene are SGHKS and YYEKEE (reference sequence). Trimming at V came to 5 bases and at J to 0 bases, leaving 1 base not matched to a gene. The DNA of the CDR3 is TGTGCCAGCAGTAGCGGGGCCTCCTACAATGAGCAGTTCTTC. This gives the protein CASSSGASYNEQFF.

The rearrangement uses TRBV7-9 and TRBJ2-2; TRBD1 might be the D (6 bases). This CDR3 is 14 amino acids long. Germline loops: CDR1 SEHNR, CDR2 FQNEAQ (reference sequence). V was trimmed by 6 bases and J by 6 bases, leaving 14 bases between them. The CDR3 sequence is CASRPASGAGELFF. For the CDR3, the DNA is TGTGCCAGCAGACCCGCCTCAGGGGCCGGGGAGCTGTTTTTT.